The 9 T cell receptor beta chains below were found in one sample sequenced in a study of T cells after yellow fever vaccination. Each CDR3 protein gets one entry after TCRdb re-called the 5' RACE reads with MiXCR. The repertoire holds some 250,000 distinct CDR3 sequences, with 6.5% to 8.5% as singletons. The sequencing here drew on CD4+ T cells sorted from PBMCs, taken 15 days after the yellow fever booster vaccination. The source of these receptors is a man younger than 45 who received the YFV17D yellow fever vaccine.

The table lists this clonotype with a few counts. The V and J genes are TRBV5-1 and TRBJ2-7; possibly TRBD1 for D (5 bases). This CDR3 is built from 15 residues. From germline, CDR1 is SGHRS and CDR2 YFSETQ. The V and J ends lost 4 bases and 2 bases respectively, with 16 bases between them. CDR3 bases: TGCGCCAGCAGCCCCCGGGCCCTGGACACCTACGAGCAGTACTTC. It translates to CASSPRALDTYEQYF.

This clonotype was observed many times. The chain is built from TRBV15 and TRBJ1-5, with TRBD1 identical over 8 bases. CDR3 size: 15 residues. Losses at the gene ends were 3 bases for V and 0 bases for J; bases not matched to a gene: 1. Germline V gene sequence: CDR1 LNHNV, CDR2 YYDKDF (reference sequence). This chain's CDR3 is CATSSDRGSNQPQHF. The CDR3 DNA reads as TGTGCCACCAGCAGCGACAGGGGTAGCAATCAGCCCCAGCATTTT.

The chain links TRBV6-1 to TRBJ2-7; D possibly corresponds to TRBD2 (5 bases). Trimming took 6 bases from V and 3 from J, leaving 15 bases between them. The germline V gene has CDR1 MNHNS and CDR2 SASEGT. The CDR3 has 14 residues. CDR3 sequence (DNA): TGTGCCAGCAGGCCACCCGTCGGGGTCTACGAGCAGTACTTC. It specifies CASRPPVGVYEQYF.

This clonotype came up many times. J is TRBJ2-3 and V is TRBV5-1, with 11 bases fitting TRBD1. From germline, CDR1 is SGHRS and CDR2 YFSETQ. The CDR3 spans 16 residues. V gave up 7 bases and J gave up 3 bases; unmatched junction bases: 10. CDR3 coding DNA: TGCGCCAGCCGGACAGGGGGCGCATCGGGAACAGATACGCAGTATTTT. It translates to CASRTGGASGTDTQYF.

The sample holds many counts of this clonotype. The chain recombines TRBV6-1 with TRBJ2-3; D remains unclear. Germline V gene data show CDR1 as MNHNS and CDR2 as SASEGT. The CDR3 has 13 residues. V was pared by 7 bases and J by 8 bases, with 16 bases between. In nucleotides, the CDR3 is TGTGCCAGCAAGGAACCTGCCAGCGTTACGCAGTATTTT. Its translation: CASKEPASVTQYF.

This clonotype came up many times. The gene calls are TRBV7-2 and TRBJ1-4; possibly TRBD1 for D (6 bases). The CDR3 runs to 12 residues. CDR1 SGHTA and CDR2 FQGNSA come from the germline V gene. Trimming cost V 6 bases and J 8 bases, with 10 bases left between them. The CDR3 region is CASRGAGEKLFF. The DNA for the CDR3 is TGTGCCAGCAGGGGGGCAGGGGAAAAACTGTTTTTT.

V is TRBV7-7 and J is TRBJ2-1; 10 bases are shared with TRBD1. This CDR3 is built from 15 residues. The V gene end was trimmed by 5 bases and the J gene end by 10 bases; junction bases not matched to a gene: 11. Germline lookup yields CDR1 SSHAT and CDR2 FNYEAQ (reference sequence). The DNA for the CDR3 is TGTGCCAGCAGCATCCCGGGACAGGGGTGGAGGGAGCAGTTCTTC. Encoded protein: CASSIPGQGWREQFF.

V and J are TRBV3-1 and TRBJ2-7; D could derive from TRBD1 or TRBD2 (5 bases each). V dropped 9 bases and J dropped 3 bases, with 15 bases sitting between them. Looked up from germline, CDR1 is LGHDT and CDR2 is YNNKEL (reference sequence). This CDR3 comprises 13 residues. CDR3 in amino acids: CASRGQGVYEQYF. Written as DNA, the CDR3 is TGTGCCAGTCGAGGGCAGGGCGTCTACGAGCAGTACTTC.

The chain has TRBV5-4 and TRBJ2-2; TRBD2 agrees at 9 bases. The CDR3 consists of 17 residues. Germline CDR1 and CDR2: SGHNT and YYREEE (reference sequence). Trimming cost V 0 bases and J 0 bases; bases outside gene matches: 3. CDR3 DNA sequence: TGTGCCAGCAGCTTGGATCTAGCGGGGACGAACACCGGGGAGCTGTTTTTT. Protein: CASSLDLAGTNTGELFF.